This T cell receptor beta chain is drawn from a study of cytomegalovirus exposure and HLA in healthy donors (dated by TCRdb to 2017 to 2019). With regard to the full study: In an earlier analysis of 550 to 750 of the donors, 276 Gb of sequence data and 90 million to 120 million unique TCR beta sequences from roughly 180 million T cells were reported. A later genetic analysis used genome-wide SNP genotypes for about 60% of the roughly 700 donors, treating that subset as a discovery cohort. The study aimed to test whether signatures of past pathogen exposure could be identified by cataloging public T cell receptors. Every discovery cohort repertoire had been produced on one sequencing platform. Alongside the repertoire data, information on donor age, sex, ethnicity and CMV serostatus was compiled. To study patterns of TCR occurrence, a later analysis re-analyzed previously published TCR beta repertoires from hundreds of donors and added high-resolution HLA genotyping. The number of donors typed differed by locus, with 629-630 for A, B, C, DRB1 and DQB1, around 520 for DQA1, over 600 for DPA1, and around 450 for DPB1. Several DR-DQ haplotypes were treated as single units for association and clustering because of strong linkage in the cohort. Approximately 300 gigabases of sequencing data and tens of millions of unique TCR sequences made up an early release that covered over 550 HLA-typed donors. The T cell repertoires of around 670 subjects were profiled by immunosequencing and related to cytomegalovirus serostatus. In the later analysis, no new phenotypic data were used to find candidate immune exposures; instead, reliance was placed on TCR beta sequences and their occurrence across donors. An earlier analysis of 587 of the donors applied high-throughput TCR beta sequencing to assess whether each TCR beta V gene segment acted as functional or pseudogenic. High-throughput TCR immunosequencing, statistical association of individual TCRs with disease status, and machine learning were combined to predict cytomegalovirus infection status. Along with the approximately 650-subject first cohort, a separate validation cohort of around 110 different subjects was used. On average, about 200,000 unique TCR beta nucleotide sequences were sequenced per donor among 398 genotyped donors of the cohort, with roughly 18% of those sequences being non-productive. Both class I and class II loci were covered by HLA typing, at four-digit resolution. Of the roughly 400 genotyped donors, about 80% fell in the genetic ancestry cluster associated with self-reported Caucasian donors. Beyond this particular receptor, the publication reports: A group of highly shared sequence variants was considered likely to be a technical artifact of the sequencing pipeline. When HLA alleles, especially DR and DQ, strongly co-occurred, attributing TCR associations to individual alleles was difficult. A further reported finding was that TCR beta sequences accurately predicted the HLA-A and HLA-B alleles for most subjects in the first cohort. In both the original and validation cohorts, the classifier was reported to diagnose cytomegalovirus status with high specificity and sensitivity. According to a later genetic analysis, donors in an Asian-associated ancestry cluster had fewer N-insertions in productive TCRs than the roughly 700-donor mean. Because some donors lacked HLA typing at each locus, the association tests relied only on the typed subset. In a later analysis, the rate of TCR association differed among HLA loci, with DRB1 alleles having the most associated TCRs and HLA-C alleles having the fewest. An earlier analysis of approximately 540 of the donors showed that most TCR beta V segments appeared in productive rearrangements either about 87% or about 30% of the time, which broadly matched IMGT annotations. The presence/absence analyses assumed that sequencing depth was roughly uniform across donors, and that assumption may not be true. In a later analysis, most CMV-associated TCR beta chains were found to appear HLA-restricted, with HLA associations seemingly driven largely by CMV exposure. The 87-base-pair reads could not distinguish some IMGT-functional V segments, including TRBV6-2 and TRBV6-3, so those segments were excluded. Across donors, most TCR sequences were observed very rarely, whereas some public TCRs were present in many individuals. Compared with equally common non-associated chains, HLA-associated TCR beta chains in a later analysis were more clonally expanded and had lower generation probabilities. In vitro tests confirmed that a few of the cytomegalovirus-associated TCR beta chains recognize cytomegalovirus antigens. At a false discovery rate of 0.05, a later analysis linked some 17,000 TCR beta sequences to specific HLA alleles. In the study, some 180 TCR beta chains were listed as associated with cytomegalovirus. This cohort had only TCR beta chains sequenced, and the lack of alpha or paired-chain data limited which features could be detected. In a later genetic analysis, a missense DCLRE1C variant was associated with V-gene and J-gene trimming of TCR beta chains, and the association was replicated in an independent cohort. According to the authors, the approach could potentially be generalized to other disease states and immunological phenotypes. CMV serostatus was the only immune exposure information available for the cohort. Correlated functional status among segregating V segments might be attributable to linkage disequilibrium, but an unknown experimental factor could not be ruled out. Because counts were too low, about 15 rarely observed V segments, including chromosome 9 orphons, were left out of the earlier analysis of some 600 of the donors. A later analysis reported that several top co-occurrence clusters appeared linked to parvovirus B19, influenza, CMV and Epstein-Barr virus.

V and J are trimmed by 2 bases and 7 bases, and the gene matches miss 9 bases of the junction. The CDR3 covers 16 residues, taking in both the cysteine and the phenylalanine. Only the CDR3 region is kept as DNA, spanning 48 bases read in frame from base 1. The CDR1 and CDR2 encoded by the germline V gene are KGHSH and LQKENI. As for this clone: The clone's antigen remains unknown. No much larger clonotype is one base removed from it; base qualities were not supplied.

Library creation used the immunoSEQ multiplex PCR assay. The multiplex PCR relied on a mix of 60 forward primers for TCR Vbeta segments and 13 reverse primers for TCR Jbeta segments. The CDR3 region of rearranged TCR beta genes was amplified from genomic DNA by a multiplex PCR assay. The amplified TCR beta libraries were sequenced on the Illumina HiSeq System as 87-base-pair reads. Processing in the source paper ran as follows. A later analysis counted 75 million to 100 million unique TCR beta chains across the 640 or so repertoires, and roughly 10 million of these chains were shared by at least two donors. Raw reads were error-corrected and collapsed into unique sequences by a nearest-neighbor algorithm in which closely related sequences were merged to remove PCR and sequencing errors. CDR3 sequences were aligned to IMGT reference sequences to assign V, D and J gene segments. For a sequence to be retained, a match of at least six nucleotides to both a V gene segment and a J gene segment was required. A rearrangement was called productive if the CDR3 had no stop codons and remained in frame with V and J, and every other rearrangement was called non-productive. Following IMGT convention, CDR3 was defined as the stretch from the second conserved V-encoded cysteine up to the conserved J-encoded phenylalanine. Sequences without an unambiguous match to a single V gene segment were excluded from the earlier analysis of 450 to 650 of the donors. In an earlier analysis of a few hundred of the donors, a V segment was called functional when productive rearrangements were above 56.7%, and segregating when the standard deviation between donors exceeded 5%. A statistical classification framework was developed to diagnose cytomegalovirus status using the catalog of TCR beta chain sequences. A later analysis assigned V and J genes by comparing TCR nucleotide sequences with IMGT/GENE-DB human TR gene sequences. In a later analysis, CDR3 sequences and most-parsimonious VDJ recombination scenarios were assigned using the TCRdist pipeline. In a later analysis, every TCR beta chain was defined by the combination of its CDR3 amino acid sequence and its V-gene family, and reads without a unique V-gene family were dropped. As a way to deal with suspected cross-contamination and a sequencing artifact, a later analysis dropped hundreds of nucleotide sequences that were highly shared and had low generation probability. For each public chain, a later analysis derived a clonal expansion index from normalized ranks of inferred template counts within each repertoire. Generation probabilities in a later analysis came from a VDJ recombination model fitted to out-of-frame rearrangements, and those results were checked against IGoR. In a later analysis, hypergeometric tests were used to score TCR-TCR, TCR-HLA and TCR-CMV co-occurrence, with a repertoire-size bias correction applied to TCR pairs. To estimate false discovery rates, a later analysis permuted the HLA or CMV assignments 20 times. In a later analysis, co-occurring TCRs were grouped using DBSCAN, and TCRdist sequence similarity was added for clustering within HLA-allele-positive subsets. Co-occurrence clustering excluded repertoires with fewer than 30,000 or more than 120,000 public chains, plus five with anomalous nucleotide sharing. This is the immuneACCESS table as TCRdb keeps it, with only in-frame sequences that have V and J called. A part of the clones is gone; compared with another copy, unresolved V genes explain less than half, and the rest is unexplained. Clonal size and the V and J genes are those of that table, whereas D and trimming came from the DNA. This sample gives 150,000 or so clones in total; about three quarters of them show up just once. The ten largest clones capture 3% to 3.5% of the sample.

The cohort comprised around 700 healthy bone marrow donors. At the time of sampling, every cohort member was nominally healthy, though immune exposures that went unrecorded were likely present. The donor was CMV seronegative and belonged to the group of several hundred seronegative cohort members. A peripheral blood sample was collected from each donor, and TCR beta sequencing was performed on peripheral blood mononuclear cells. Genomic DNA was extracted from the blood cell samples with the Qiagen DNeasy Blood Extraction Kit. Source material: PBMCs. Recombination connected TRBV18 to TRBJ1-2; 11 of the junction bases match TRBD1. This TCR was recovered from a woman aged 35 to 49 in good health and CMV-seronegative. The CDR3 protein is CASSPAQGQGVGGYTF. The DNA reads TGTGCCAGCTCACCAGCCCAGGGACAGGGGGTCGGTGGCTACACCTTC.